One and the same sample provided the 9 T cell receptor beta chains below, sequenced in a study of blood T cell repertoires in COVID-19. Clones were sequenced by immunoSEQ multiplex PCR, and TCRdb holds only the in-frame ones, with some missing. The sample consists of 60,000 to 75,000 clones, around 82% of them appearing once. Specimen: peripheral blood. These receptors all stem from a human donor in a cohort sampled during active COVID-19.

The rearrangement joins TRBV6-6 to TRBJ2-1; D gene uncertain. Trimming pared 4 bases from V and 8 bases from J, leaving 6 bases between. CDR1 MNHNY and CDR2 SVGAGI come from the germline V gene (reference sequence). CDR3 size: 11 residues. The CDR3 sequence is CASSFRDEQFF. The CDR3 DNA is TGTGCCAGCAGTTTTAGAGATGAGCAGTTCTTC.

The chain links TRBV10-3 to TRBJ2-7; the D is unclear. Germline V gives CDR1 ENHRY, CDR2 SYGVKD. The CDR3 loop spans 15 amino acids. V was cut by 2 bases and J by 3 bases, with 14 bases left in between. CDR3 sequence: CAISEGLDPIYEQYF. CDR3 in DNA: TGTGCCATCAGTGAGGGGCTCGATCCGATCTACGAGCAGTACTTC.

The V and J genes are TRBV5-1 and TRBJ1-2, with 10 nucleotides matching TRBD1. The CDR3 is 17 amino acids. The junction had 11 bases not matched to a gene; V was cut back by 0 bases and J by 6 bases. Germline-derived CDR1 and CDR2 are SGHRS and YFSETQ. CDR3 nucleotide sequence: TGCGCCAGCAGCTTGGGACAGGGGGCGTATCAGGGCCATGGCTACACCTTC. Amino acid sequence: CASSLGQGAYQGHGYTF.

In this sample, this clone turned up once. At one of its ends the junction is not consistent with the germline gene, which may arise from a read error. This chain joins TRBV6-5 and TRBJ1-2; D is perhaps TRBD1 (6 bases). In germline, CDR1 is MNHEY, CDR2 SVGAGI. The length of the CDR3 is 15 residues. The CDR3 nucleotides are TGTGCCAGCAGTGACTCACAGGGCCTCTTCTATGGCTACACCTTC. Amino acids: CASSDSQGLFYGYTF.

This sequence joins TRBV6-2 or TRBV6-3 and TRBJ2-1, with 15 bases lining up with TRBD2. The germline V gene has CDR1 MNHEY and CDR2 SVGEGT. The junction had 10 bases not matched to a gene; V was cut back by 6 bases and J by 10 bases. The CDR3 length is 16 residues. This CDR3 reads CASSFQGTSGRPEQFF. CDR3 DNA: TGTGCCAGCAGCTTTCAAGGGACTAGCGGGAGGCCGGAGCAGTTCTTC.

The chain recombines TRBV4-2 with TRBJ1-6; D is undetermined. The CDR3 extends over 15 amino acids. V was cut by 0 bases and J by 10 bases, with 13 bases left in between. CDR1 LGHNA and CDR2 YNFKEQ come from the germline V gene. CDR3 residues: CASSQETVTRSPLHF. CDR3 in DNA: TGTGCCAGCAGCCAAGAGACGGTGACAAGGTCACCCCTCCACTTT.

The rearrangement uses TRBV6-1 and TRBJ2-1; 8 bases fit TRBD2. The germline V gene encodes CDR1 MNHNS and CDR2 SASEGT. CDR3 length equals 14 residues. V shed 1 base, J shed 8 bases, and the junction held 4 bases outside the gene matches. The CDR3 reads CASSEGGTRDEQFF. The DNA for the CDR3 is TGTGCCAGCAGTGAAGGGGGGACTAGGGATGAGCAGTTCTTC.

V gene TRBV6-5 combines with J gene TRBJ2-7; 9 bases line up with TRBD2. This CDR3 is 15 amino acids long. The germline V gene has CDR1 MNHEY and CDR2 SVGAGI. V shed 8 bases and J 7 bases; nucleotides not matched to a gene: 15. CDR3 nucleotide sequence: TGTGCCAGCTCTCGATGGGCTAGCGGGGTCTCTGAGCAGTACTTC. Its translation: CASSRWASGVSEQYF.

J is TRBJ1-2 and V is TRBV2; TRBD1 agrees at 7 bases. The germline gives CDR1 SNHLY, CDR2 FYNNEI. V gave up 6 bases and J gave up 8 bases; unmatched junction bases: 12. This CDR3 is built from 14 residues. The CDR3 DNA reads TGTGCCAGCAGACCCCAACAGGGGAGATGGGGCTACACCTTC. Translated: CASRPQQGRWGYTF.